The T cell receptor (beta chain) under discussion was sequenced for a study of regulatory T cells in long-lasting Graves disease. Overall study results and limits: Patients with persistent Graves' had lower TCR diversity than newly diagnosed patients.

This clonotype was observed at least ten times. Its antigen remains unknown. Assembly of TCR beta libraries relied on iRepertoire HTBI primers together with Arm-PCR of CDR3 regions. TCRdb redid the calling of the multiplex PCR reads with MiXCR, one entry per CDR3 protein. The table has approximately 540,000 distinct CDR3 sequences, around 12% seen once; the top ten hold almost 9%. In germline, CDR1 is SGHVS, CDR2 FQNEAQ. This CDR3 contains 15 residues. J was trimmed by 3 bases and V by 5 bases; bases with no gene match: 8. Sample time point: newly diagnosed GD, antithyroid drugs for less than 3 months. Isolated PBMC RNA provided the starting material for the TCR library. Enrollment of patients was through an endocrinology department in Xi'an, China. These data are also associated with another study on T cells in Graves' hyperthyroidism and ophthalmopathy. As that study records: Criteria for exclusion of patients were uncontrolled infection, other autoimmune disease, pregnancy or lactation. Ophthalmopathy was distinguished from stable hyperthyroidism by 13 V-J signatures.

This TCR derives from a woman aged 25-40 years with Graves disease. V and J are TRBV7-8 and TRBJ2-3, with 7 bases aligning to TRBD1. This material consisted of peripheral blood mononuclear cells (PBMCs), taken at new diagnosis, from a patient treated with antithyroid drugs. The DNA of the CDR3 is TGTGCCAGCAGCACAACCGGGACAGAAACAGATACGCAGTATTTT. Amino acid sequence: CASSTTGTETDTQYF. Based on the CDR3 plus reference TRBV7-8 and TRBJ2-3, the full variable domain is GAGVSQSPRYKVAKRGQDVALRCDPISGHVSLFWYQQALGQGPEFLTYFQNEAQLDKSGLPSDRFFAERPEGSVSTLKIQRTQQEDSAVYLCASSTTGTETDTQYFGPGTRLTVL.